This T cell receptor (beta chain) is drawn from a study of blood T cell repertoires in COVID-19. Across the study: The samples span acute and convalescent COVID-19 from the United States, Italy and Spain.

Membership in each cohort depended on participant-reported clinical history. In the source study's methods: Estimates of nucleated cell counts were drawn from the amplification of reference gene primers. TCRdb's copy holds only in-frame clones and misses some; the assay was immunoSEQ multiplex PCR. The D gene and trimming were derived from the DNA, and the V and J assignments and clone size from that table. The data show 200,000 to 250,000 clones, just over 85% seen once. The TCR originated in a woman aged 35 to 49 with acute COVID-19. Sample: PBMCs or T cells enriched from blood (not recorded which).

CDR3 nucleotide sequence: TGTGCCAGCAGTGACCTACAGGGGTATAATTCACCCCTCCACTTT. Residues: CASSDLQGYNSPLHF. The chain combines TRBV2 with TRBJ1-6; TRBD1 aligns across 7 bases. V shed 3 bases, J shed 4 bases, and the junction held 3 bases outside the gene matches. Germline V gene sequence: CDR1 SNHLY, CDR2 FYNNEI. The CDR3 is made up of 15 amino acids.